These T cell receptor beta chains were read from a single sample in a study of cytomegalovirus exposure and HLA in healthy donors. This table comes from immunoSEQ multiplex PCR, and its TCRdb copy is limited to in-frame clones, with some not included. Found here are fewer than 110,000 clones, approximately 85% of them singletons; the top ten hold 3% to 5%. Sequencing input: PBMCs. Every receptor here comes from a man under 40 in good health and CMV-seronegative. Both conserved end residues are part of each CDR3. Fields, in order: J gene, V gene, CDR3 length, clone size, D gene, CDR3 DNA, CDR3 protein. D genes are given only for firm matches. Size is omitted from some rows. Given values are once, few, many or a class for expanded clones.

J: TRBJ2-7
V: TRBV5-1
length: 12
size: -
D: -
DNA: TGCGCCAGCAGCACCTCTACCTACGAGCAGTACTTC
CDR3: CASSTSTYEQYF

J: TRBJ2-3
V: TRBV5-8
length: 14
size: -
D: TRBD2
DNA: TGTGCCAGCAGCCCTGGGACTAGAGGAGATACGCAGTATTTT
CDR3: CASSPGTRGDTQYF

J: TRBJ2-1
V: TRBV5-6
length: 14
size: -
D: -
DNA: TGTGCCAGCAGCCCAGGTTCGTCCTACAATGAGCAGTTCTTC
CDR3: CASSPGSSYNEQFF

J: TRBJ1-4
V: TRBV28
length: 14
size: -
D: TRBD1
DNA: TGTGCCAGCAGTTCGGGACAGGGAACCGAAAAACTGTTTTTT
CDR3: CASSSGQGTEKLFF

J: TRBJ1-1
V: TRBV7-2
length: 13
size: -
D: TRBD1
DNA: TGTGCCAGCAGCCCAGGGGGGACAGGGCTCGCTTTCTTT
CDR3: CASSPGGTGLAFF

J: TRBJ1-1
V: TRBV2
length: 13
size: -
D: -
DNA: TGTGCCAGCAGTACAGGGATGAACACTGAAGCTTTCTTT
CDR3: CASSTGMNTEAFF

J: TRBJ2-3
V: TRBV19
length: 17
size: few
D: TRBD1
DNA: TGTGCCAGTAGTGCCCTCTTCCGGGACAGGAGCACAGATACGCAGTATTTT
CDR3: CASSALFRDRSTDTQYF

J: TRBJ1-2
V: TRBV30
length: 12
size: once
D: -
DNA: TGTGCCTGGTCGGTCCGTAACTATGGCTACACCTTC
CDR3: CAWSVRNYGYTF

J: TRBJ2-7
V: TRBV7-2
length: 18
size: -
D: -
DNA: TGTGCCAGCAGCTTAAAACTCGCAGGGCTGGGAAGCTCCTACGAGCAGTACTTC
CDR3: CASSLKLAGLGSSYEQYF

J: TRBJ2-6
V: TRBV7-9
length: 9
size: -
D: -
DNA: TGTGCCAGCAGCCCGGTCCTGACTTTC
CDR3: CASSPVLTF

J: TRBJ2-3
V: TRBV5-1
length: 17
size: -
D: TRBD2
DNA: TGCGCCAGCAGCTTAGGGACTAGCGGGGGTAGCACAGATACGCAGTATTTT
CDR3: CASSLGTSGGSTDTQYF

J: TRBJ2-5
V: TRBV5-4
length: 15
size: -
D: -
DNA: TGTGCCAGCAGCTCGGCGGGGCCCGCCTTAGGGACCCAGTACTTC
CDR3: CASSSAGPALGTQYF

J: TRBJ2-7
V: TRBV5-5
length: 12
size: -
D: -
DNA: TGTGCCAGCAGTGACACACTCTACGAGCAGTACTTC
CDR3: CASSDTLYEQYF

J: TRBJ2-7
V: TRBV11-2
length: 12
size: -
D: -
DNA: TGTGCCAGCAGCTTAGAACTGATGGAGCAGTACTTC
CDR3: CASSLELMEQYF

J: TRBJ1-2
V: TRBV2
length: 12
size: -
D: -
DNA: TGTGCCAGCGAAACAGGGTCCGCCGGCTACACCTTC
CDR3: CASETGSAGYTF

J: TRBJ1-1
V: TRBV10-3
length: 14
size: -
D: -
DNA: TGTGCCATCAGTGAGTCGAGCGGGTCTGGTGAAGCTTTCTTT
CDR3: CAISESSGSGEAFF

J: TRBJ2-6
V: TRBV15
length: 20
size: -
D: TRBD2
DNA: TGTGCCACCAGAACCGGGACTAGCGGGGGGGCCACCTCTGGGGCCAACGTCCTGACTTTC
CDR3: CATRTGTSGGATSGANVLTF

J: TRBJ2-3
V: TRBV5-1
length: 18
size: -
D: TRBD2
DNA: TGCGCCAGCAGCTTACTAGCGGGGGGGCCTTGGAACACAGATACGCAGTATTTT
CDR3: CASSLLAGGPWNTDTQYF

J: TRBJ2-3
V: TRBV10-3
length: 15
size: -
D: -
DNA: TGTGCCATCAGTGATAGTAGCGGCGGATGGGATACGCAGTATTTT
CDR3: CAISDSSGGWDTQYF

J: TRBJ2-7
V: TRBV4-1
length: 18
size: -
D: TRBD1
DNA: TGCGCCAGCAGCCATCCCCCCGCGGGGACAGGGGTGAGCTACGAGCAGTACTTC
CDR3: CASSHPPAGTGVSYEQYF

J: TRBJ2-1
V: TRBV19
length: 15
size: -
D: TRBD2
DNA: TGTGCCAGTAGTTTCCGGACTAGTGTAAAGAATGAGCAGTTCTTC
CDR3: CASSFRTSVKNEQFF

J: TRBJ2-7
V: TRBV7-9
length: 16
size: -
D: -
DNA: TGTGCCAGCAGCTTAGCTGGGTCAGGGAGGTCCTACGAGCAGTACTTC
CDR3: CASSLAGSGRSYEQYF

J: TRBJ1-5
V: TRBV19
length: 12
size: -
D: -
DNA: TGTGCCAGTAGGGACGGGAGTCAGCCCCAGCATTTT
CDR3: CASRDGSQPQHF

J: TRBJ2-7
V: TRBV28
length: 14
size: few
D: -
DNA: TGTGCCAGCAGCCGCGGCAACATTCCCTACGAGCAGTACTTC
CDR3: CASSRGNIPYEQYF

J: TRBJ2-6
V: TRBV19
length: 16
size: -
D: TRBD1
DNA: TGTGCCACCCGGACAGGGGGAAGCTCTGGGGCCAACGTCCTGACTTTC
CDR3: CATRTGGSSGANVLTF